These 25 T cell receptor beta chains share one sample of origin, sequenced in a study of cytomegalovirus exposure and HLA in healthy donors. With 60 Vbeta and 13 Jbeta primers, the PCR was carried out. Data came from immunoSEQ multiplex PCR; TCRdb stores just in-frame clones and leaves some out. The table lists about 90,000 clones, about 72% of them singletons. Material for sequencing was PBMCs. Receptors originate from a woman between 55 and 75 years old in good health and CMV-seropositive.

This clone was seen only once. This sequence joins TRBV29-1 and TRBJ2-1; possibly TRBD2 for D (7 bases). The CDR3 spans 15 residues. The germline V gene has CDR1 SQVTM and CDR2 ANQGSEA. The V end lost 7 bases, the J end lost 7 bases, and 23 bases lay between the germline ends. DNA for the CDR3: TGCAGCGCCAGCCACGTACAGGGAGCGGGGAATGAGCAGTTCTTC. It translates to CSASHVQGAGNEQFF.

The J gene is TRBJ1-5, the V gene TRBV6-5; tentative D call: TRBD1 (5 bases). Germline V lookup: CDR1 MNHEY, CDR2 SVGAGI. The ends were cut back, 0 bases at V and 12 bases at J, with 12 bases in the middle. The CDR3 length is 13 residues. CDR3: CASSYSSRESQHF. The CDR3 DNA is TGTGCCAGCAGTTACTCGAGCAGGGAAAGCCAGCATTTT.

V and J are TRBV5-1 and TRBJ2-1; 8 positions agree with TRBD2. This CDR3 comprises 14 residues. Germline V gene data show CDR1 as SGHRS and CDR2 as YFSETQ. The ends lost 4 bases at V and 8 bases at J; junction bases unmatched: 8. The CDR3 loop reads CASSPEAGAHEQFF. The CDR3 bases are TGCGCCAGCAGCCCTGAAGCGGGAGCCCATGAGCAGTTCTTC.

The CDR3 spells CASSHGRGTDTQYF. The CDR3 nucleotides read TGTGCCAGCAGCCATGGGCGGGGCACAGATACGCAGTATTTT. This chain connects TRBV4-2 to TRBJ2-3; D perhaps matches TRBD2 (5 bases). The length of the CDR3 is 14 residues. CDR1 and CDR2 (germline): LGHNA, YNFKEQ. V dropped 3 bases and J dropped 1 base, with 8 bases sitting between them.

The rearrangement uses TRBV15 and TRBJ1-1; D is perhaps TRBD1 (5 bases). V gave up 3 bases and J gave up 1 base, with 9 bases separating them. Germline V CDR1 and CDR2: LNHNV, YYDKDF (reference sequence). This CDR3 is built from 14 residues. CDR3 sequence: CATSRPTGNTEAFF. The DNA for the CDR3 is TGTGCCACCAGCAGGCCAACAGGGAACACTGAAGCTTTCTTT.

The gene calls are TRBV5-1 and TRBJ2-3; 11 nucleotides agree with TRBD2. Germline V lookup: CDR1 SGHRS, CDR2 YFSETQ. The junction had 5 bases not matched to a gene; V was cut back by 3 bases and J by 2 bases. This CDR3 is 16 amino acids long. The CDR3 region has the DNA TGCGCCAGCAGCTCGGGACTAGCGGCCTTCACAGATACGCAGTATTTT. Its protein product is CASSSGLAAFTDTQYF.

The chain couples TRBV28 to TRBJ1-1, with unresolved D. The V and J ends lost 5 bases and 8 bases respectively, with 12 bases between them. Germline CDR1 MDHEN, CDR2 SYDVKM. This CDR3 contains 12 residues. CDR3 nucleotide sequence: TGTGCCAGCAGTCGGGAAGACCCCGAAGCTTTCTTT. It is translated as CASSREDPEAFF.

DNA for the CDR3: TGTGCCAGCAGTTTATTGGGGGGAGGGCGCTCCGGGGAGCTGTTTTTT. Translating gives CASSLLGGGRSGELFF. The chain carries TRBV27 and TRBJ2-2; 7 positions agree with TRBD2. The CDR3 is made up of 16 amino acids. The junction had 8 bases not matched to a gene; V was cut back by 1 base and J by 6 bases. Germline V CDR1 and CDR2: MNHEY, SMNVEV (reference sequence).

The V call is TRBV5-1, the J call TRBJ2-1, with TRBD2 matching 13 bases. This CDR3 has 13 amino acids. In germline, CDR1 is SGHRS, CDR2 YFSETQ. J gave up 10 bases and V 3 bases, and 1 base lay outside the gene matches. For the CDR3, the DNA is TGCGCCAGCAGCTCGGGACTAGCGGGAGAGCAGTTCTTC. It yields the protein CASSSGLAGEQFF.

The genes are TRBV6-6 and TRBJ2-3; D is possibly TRBD1 (5 bases). Germline V gene lookup returns CDR1 MNHNY and CDR2 SVGAGI (reference sequence). With 6 bases removed from V and 4 bases from J, the gap between germline ends came to 14 bases. CDR3 length: 14 residues. CDR3 nucleotide sequence: TGTGCCAGCAGCTCCAGACAGTCCTCAGATACGCAGTATTTT. Amino acid sequence: CASSSRQSSDTQYF.

This clone was counted only a few times. V is TRBV7-9 and J is TRBJ1-1, with a tentative D call TRBD1 (5 bases). The CDR3 covers 14 residues. The V gene lost 1 base and the J gene lost 4 bases, with 10 bases spanning the gap. The germline V gene has CDR1 SEHNR and CDR2 FQNEAQ (reference sequence). The CDR3 region is CASSLVDRSTEAFF. CDR3 DNA: TGTGCCAGCAGCTTAGTCGACAGAAGCACTGAAGCTTTCTTT.

V gene TRBV6-1 combines with J gene TRBJ2-3; D is unclear. The CDR3 is 14 amino acids. Trimming stripped 5 bases from V and 4 bases from J, with 13 bases between. Per the germline V gene, CDR1 is MNHNS and CDR2 is SASEGT. The CDR3 DNA is TGTGCCAGCAGTCTAGACGCAGTGGCAGATACGCAGTATTTT. It specifies CASSLDAVADTQYF.

V and J are TRBV7-9 and TRBJ1-3, with D uncertain. The CDR3 is 15 amino acids. Germline V gene data show CDR1 as SEHNR and CDR2 as FQNEAQ (reference sequence). V lost 2 bases and J 4 bases, leaving 12 bases between the germline ends. Written as DNA, the CDR3 is TGTGCCAGCAGCTTACGCGACGGACTGGGAAACACCATATATTTT. Its protein product is CASSLRDGLGNTIYF.

V is TRBV27 and J is TRBJ2-7; D may be TRBD2 (5 bases). V was shortened by 2 bases and J by 3 bases, with 8 bases between the two germline ends. The length of the CDR3 is 13 residues. Germline values: CDR1 MNHEY, CDR2 SMNVEV (reference sequence). The CDR3 sequence is CASSLRTDYEQYF. The CDR3 region has the DNA TGTGCCAGCAGTTTAAGGACTGACTACGAGCAGTACTTC.

The chain carries TRBV5-1 and TRBJ2-5; a weak D match, TRBD1 (6 bases). Judging by the DNA end, TRBJ2-7 fits better; the J call may be wrong. The CDR3 spans 12 residues. Germline V gene data show CDR1 as SGHRS and CDR2 as YFSETQ. The CDR3: CASRQGYDEQYF. The CDR3 DNA sequence: TGCGCCAGCAGGCAGGGGTACGACGAGCAGTACTTC.

The chain carries TRBV5-1 and TRBJ2-2, with 8 bases identical to TRBD1. Germline V gene data show CDR1 as SGHRS and CDR2 as YFSETQ. The CDR3 runs to 14 residues. Trimming took 2 bases from V and 6 from J; bases not matched to a gene: 3. The CDR3: CASSFPTGAGELFF. The CDR3 DNA sequence: TGCGCCAGCAGCTTCCCGACAGGGGCCGGGGAGCTGTTTTTT.

The V gene is TRBV6-5, the J gene TRBJ1-1; D possibly corresponds to TRBD1 (6 bases). Germline V gives CDR1 MNHEY, CDR2 SVGAGI. V lost 6 bases, J lost 0 bases, and 11 bases lay in between. This CDR3 is built from 14 residues. CDR3 nucleotide sequence: TGTGCCAGCAGACTGCAGGGGATGAACACTGAAGCTTTCTTT. Amino acids: CASRLQGMNTEAFF.

The chain combines TRBV30 with TRBJ1-1, with D perhaps TRBD1 (6 bases). The CDR3 extends over 14 amino acids. V shed 4 bases and J shed 4 bases, with 16 bases lying between them. Germline values: CDR1 GTSNPN, CDR2 SVGIG (reference sequence). The CDR3, as DNA: TGTGCCTGGAAAAAAACGGGGGGCATCACTGAAGCTTTCTTT. Its translation is CAWKKTGGITEAFF.

In this sample, this clone turned up once. The chain has TRBV19 and TRBJ1-1, with TRBD1 matching over 11 bases. Germline-derived CDR1 and CDR2 are LNHDA and SQIVND (reference sequence). This CDR3 is 15 amino acids long. The J segment lost 4 bases and the V segment lost 3 bases, leaving 4 bases of the junction unmatched. The CDR3 region is CASSIGDRGGTEAFF. The CDR3 nucleotides are TGTGCCAGTAGTATTGGGGACAGGGGGGGCACTGAAGCTTTCTTT.

V is TRBV28 and J is TRBJ1-5; D is unclear. In germline, CDR1 is MDHEN, CDR2 SYDVKM. Deletions cut 4 bases from V and 0 bases from J, with 4 bases between. This CDR3 comprises 13 residues. The CDR3 nucleotides are TGTGCCAGCAGTTCTAATAGCAATCAGCCCCAGCATTTT. Amino acids: CASSSNSNQPQHF.

The chain uses TRBV10-3 and TRBJ1-3; 7 bases are a match to TRBD1. The junction had 8 bases not matched to a gene; V was cut back by 0 bases and J by 0 bases. The CDR3 length is 18 residues. Germline V gives CDR1 ENHRY, CDR2 SYGVKD. The CDR3: CAISESHSRDSSGNTIYF. The CDR3 region has the DNA TGTGCCATCAGTGAGTCACATTCTAGGGACAGCTCTGGAAACACCATATATTTT.

CDR3 sequence: CASSQRQGEGTEAFF. The DNA for the CDR3 is TGTGCCAGCTCACAAAGACAGGGTGAAGGCACTGAAGCTTTCTTT. The V and J genes are TRBV18 and TRBJ1-1, with 7 positions matching TRBD1. Germline lookup yields CDR1 KGHSH and CDR2 LQKENI. The V segment lost 4 bases and the J segment 4 bases; nucleotides outside the gene matches: 9. This CDR3 is 15 amino acids long.

This sequence joins TRBV20-1 and TRBJ1-1; D is uncertain. This CDR3 spans 11 amino acids. V shed 5 bases and J shed 5 bases, with 9 bases lying between them. Germline V CDR1 and CDR2: DFQATT, SNEGSKA (reference sequence). As DNA, the CDR3 is TGCAGTGCTGGCCCAGGTACTGAAGCTTTCTTT. This codes for CSAGPGTEAFF.

The chain recombines TRBV19 with TRBJ1-2, with 7 bases fitting TRBD1. The CDR3 contains 13 residues. With 5 bases clipped from V and 7 bases from J, the junction kept 7 bases outside the gene matches. Germline assignment: CDR1 LNHDA and CDR2 SQIVND (reference sequence). The CDR3 nucleotides read TGTGCCAGTAGTCCTAGGGGACAGCTTGGCTACACCTTC. Protein product: CASSPRGQLGYTF.

This clone was picked up a small number of times. The chain carries TRBV6-1 and TRBJ2-5, with 7 bases lining up with TRBD1. The CDR3 sequence is 13 residues long. V was clipped by 6 bases and J by 2 bases; unmatched bases: 3. In germline, CDR1 is MNHNS, CDR2 SASEGT. CDR3: CASRQTGQETQYF. CDR3 nucleotides: TGTGCCAGCAGACAGACAGGGCAAGAGACCCAGTACTTC.